These T cell receptor beta chains were read from a single sample in a study of OX40 agonist ivuxolimab in advanced cancers. TCRdb's table, derived via immunoSEQ multiplex PCR, lists solely in-frame clones and lacks some. Here the sample spans some 37,000 clones, around 80% being singletons. This material consisted of CD4+ or CD8+ T cells sorted from blood, taken in a trial of the OX40 agonist ivuxolimab. These receptors were obtained from an adult with an advanced solid tumor such as melanoma, head and neck, liver or kidney cancer. Both conserved end residues are part of each CDR3. A D gene is named only where the DNA matches it firmly. Some rows mark clone size as missing; the rest say once, few, many or name a class of expanded clone.

CDR3 length: 14; clone size: NA; V gene: TRBV15; D gene: NA; J gene: TRBJ2-7; CDR3 DNA: TGTGCCACCAGCCCCCAGCCGGGGTCCTACGAGCAGTACTTC; CDR3 protein: CATSPQPGSYEQYF
CDR3 length: 15; clone size: medium-sized; V gene: TRBV19; D gene: NA; J gene: TRBJ2-4; CDR3 DNA: TGTGCCAGTAGTATTCAGGGGACGGCCAAAAACATTCAGTACTTC; CDR3 protein: CASSIQGTAKNIQYF
CDR3 length: 11; clone size: few; V gene: TRBV28; D gene: NA; J gene: TRBJ2-7; CDR3 DNA: TGTGCCAGCAGCCGCCCCTACGAGCAGTACTTC; CDR3 protein: CASSRPYEQYF
CDR3 length: 13; clone size: NA; V gene: TRBV18; D gene: NA; J gene: TRBJ1-1; CDR3 DNA: TGTGCCAGCTCACCTCCTTGGGGGGATGAAGCTTTCTTT; CDR3 protein: CASSPPWGDEAFF
CDR3 length: 12; clone size: NA; V gene: TRBV29-1; D gene: TRBD2; J gene: TRBJ2-3; CDR3 DNA: TGCAGCGCCGGGGGGGGCACAGATACGCAGTATTTT; CDR3 protein: CSAGGGTDTQYF
CDR3 length: 15; clone size: few; V gene: TRBV6-1; D gene: NA; J gene: TRBJ2-7; CDR3 DNA: TGTGCCAGCAGTGAAATGGCACAAGTCGGGTACGAGCAGTACTTC; CDR3 protein: CASSEMAQVGYEQYF
CDR3 length: 16; clone size: NA; V gene: TRBV11-2; D gene: NA; J gene: TRBJ1-2; CDR3 DNA: TGTGCCAGCAGCCCGGGAGGGAGCCAGGCTAACTATGGCTACACCTTC; CDR3 protein: CASSPGGSQANYGYTF
CDR3 length: 13; clone size: few; V gene: TRBV9; D gene: TRBD1; J gene: TRBJ1-1; CDR3 DNA: TGTGCCAGCAGCGTAGAACAGGGGGCCGAAGCTTTCTTT; CDR3 protein: CASSVEQGAEAFF
CDR3 length: 13; clone size: NA; V gene: TRBV27; D gene: TRBD1; J gene: TRBJ1-3; CDR3 DNA: TGTGCCAGCAGTTCCAGGGGGCAAAACACCATATATTTT; CDR3 protein: CASSSRGQNTIYF
CDR3 length: 18; clone size: NA; V gene: TRBV28; D gene: TRBD1; J gene: TRBJ2-5; CDR3 DNA: TGTGCCAGCAGTTCCACTACCCACTCCGGACAGGGCCAAGAGACCCAGTACTTC; CDR3 protein: CASSSTTHSGQGQETQYF
CDR3 length: 13; clone size: NA; V gene: TRBV6-1; D gene: TRBD1; J gene: TRBJ2-1; CDR3 DNA: TGTGCCAGCAGTCAGCCGGGACAGGCAGAGCAGTTCTTC; CDR3 protein: CASSQPGQAEQFF
CDR3 length: 13; clone size: NA; V gene: TRBV19; D gene: TRBD1; J gene: TRBJ2-3; CDR3 DNA: TGTGCCAGTAGTAGGGACAGGGGGGATACGCAGTATTTT; CDR3 protein: CASSRDRGDTQYF
CDR3 length: 15; clone size: few; V gene: TRBV5-1; D gene: NA; J gene: TRBJ1-1; CDR3 DNA: TGCGCCAGCAGCGGCCCCGGGACACGGGGCACTGAAGCTTTCTTT; CDR3 protein: CASSGPGTRGTEAFF
CDR3 length: 19; clone size: NA; V gene: TRBV29-1; D gene: NA; J gene: TRBJ2-7; CDR3 DNA: TGCAGCGTTGGTCGTATGAATTACGAACGGACAGACAGAGCCTACGAGCAGTACTTC; CDR3 protein: CSVGRMNYERTDRAYEQYF
CDR3 length: 19; clone size: once; V gene: TRBV2; D gene: NA; J gene: TRBJ2-5; CDR3 DNA: TGTGCCAGCAGTGAAGGGGGACTGAGATTATACGGGGGCCAAGAGACCCAGTACTTC; CDR3 protein: CASSEGGLRLYGGQETQYF
CDR3 length: 17; clone size: NA; V gene: TRBV28; D gene: NA; J gene: TRBJ1-1; CDR3 DNA: TGTGCCAGCAGTTTTGGCCTCTCAGCGGTCTATGACACTGAAGCTTTCTTT; CDR3 protein: CASSFGLSAVYDTEAFF
CDR3 length: 13; clone size: NA; V gene: TRBV6-1; D gene: NA; J gene: TRBJ2-5; CDR3 DNA: TGTGCCAGCAGTGACGACTCGACCCGGGCCCAGTACTTC; CDR3 protein: CASSDDSTRAQYF
CDR3 length: 13; clone size: once; V gene: TRBV19; D gene: TRBD2; J gene: TRBJ2-7; CDR3 DNA: TGTGCCAGTAGGACTAGCGGGAGCTACGAGCAGTACTTC; CDR3 protein: CASRTSGSYEQYF
CDR3 length: 14; clone size: NA; V gene: TRBV28; D gene: NA; J gene: TRBJ1-1; CDR3 DNA: TGTGCCAGCAGTTTAATGACAGGGAACACTGAAGCTTTCTTT; CDR3 protein: CASSLMTGNTEAFF
CDR3 length: 13; clone size: few; V gene: TRBV18; D gene: NA; J gene: TRBJ1-1; CDR3 DNA: TGTGCCAGCTCACAAGCGGGGAACACTGAAGCTTTCTTT; CDR3 protein: CASSQAGNTEAFF
CDR3 length: 16; clone size: once; V gene: TRBV19; D gene: TRBD1; J gene: TRBJ2-5; CDR3 DNA: TGTGCCAGTAGATTATCCGGACAGGCGTACCAAGAGACCCAGTACTTC; CDR3 protein: CASRLSGQAYQETQYF
CDR3 length: 13; clone size: NA; V gene: TRBV5-1; D gene: TRBD1; J gene: TRBJ2-7; CDR3 DNA: TGCGCCAGCAGCACCGGGACAGTCAACGAGCAGTACTTC; CDR3 protein: CASSTGTVNEQYF
CDR3 length: 14; clone size: NA; V gene: TRBV6-5; D gene: NA; J gene: TRBJ2-5; CDR3 DNA: TGTGCCAGCCGACCCTTTGCAGGGCGGGAGACCCAGTACTTC; CDR3 protein: CASRPFAGRETQYF
CDR3 length: 15; clone size: NA; V gene: TRBV6-1; D gene: TRBD1; J gene: TRBJ2-1; CDR3 DNA: TGTGCCAGCAGTGGACAGGGGTGGTCCTACAATGAGCAGTTCTTC; CDR3 protein: CASSGQGWSYNEQFF
CDR3 length: 14; clone size: NA; V gene: TRBV7-3; D gene: NA; J gene: TRBJ2-3; CDR3 DNA: TGTGCCAGCAGCTTGGACCCTAGCACAGATACGCAGTATTTT; CDR3 protein: CASSLDPSTDTQYF
CDR3 length: 11; clone size: NA; V gene: TRBV11-2; D gene: NA; J gene: TRBJ2-7; CDR3 DNA: TGTGCCAGCAGCCCATTCTACGAGCAGTACTTC; CDR3 protein: CASSPFYEQYF
CDR3 length: 14; clone size: NA; V gene: TRBV5-8; D gene: TRBD1; J gene: TRBJ2-1; CDR3 DNA: TGTGCCAGCAGCTTAGACCGACAGGGCAATGAGCAGTTCTTC; CDR3 protein: CASSLDRQGNEQFF
CDR3 length: 12; clone size: NA; V gene: TRBV6-5; D gene: NA; J gene: TRBJ1-4; CDR3 DNA: TGTGCCAGCACTACAGGGTCTGAAAAACTGTTTTTT; CDR3 protein: CASTTGSEKLFF
CDR3 length: 17; clone size: NA; V gene: TRBV27; D gene: TRBD2; J gene: TRBJ2-7; CDR3 DNA: TGTGCCAGCAGCCGAACTTATAGCGGGAGAAACACCTACGAGCAGTACTTC; CDR3 protein: CASSRTYSGRNTYEQYF
CDR3 length: 13; clone size: NA; V gene: TRBV6-5; D gene: NA; J gene: TRBJ2-3; CDR3 DNA: TGTGCCAGCACCGCGACCCGCACAGATACGCAGTATTTT; CDR3 protein: CASTATRTDTQYF
CDR3 length: 13; clone size: NA; V gene: TRBV6-1; D gene: NA; J gene: TRBJ2-7; CDR3 DNA: TGTGCCAGCGCCCCACAGGGCTACGGCGAGCAGTACTTC; CDR3 protein: CASAPQGYGEQYF
CDR3 length: 13; clone size: NA; V gene: TRBV5-6; D gene: NA; J gene: TRBJ1-2; CDR3 DNA: TGTGCCAGCAGCAGGGGGTCTAACTATGGCTACACCTTC; CDR3 protein: CASSRGSNYGYTF